The sequence of this T cell receptor beta chain was determined in a study of blood T cells in healthy people across ages. Findings and limits, study-wide: Per million T cells, TCR beta diversity dropped roughly linearly as age increased.

In regard to this clonotype: Its antigen is unidentified.

The use of a sample-barcoded 5' primer and a J-beta primer mix characterized a second PCR of 7 to 11 cycles. All cDNA molecules were each tagged by a template-switch adaptor with 12 random nucleotides. TCRdb ran MiXCR on the 5' RACE reads and lists one entry per CDR3 protein. The sample contains just under 750,000 distinct CDR3 sequences, 20% to 25% of which appear only once. V lost 3 bases to trimming and J lost 0 bases, with 12 bases between them. The CDR3 runs 15 residues. In germline, CDR1 is SGHRS, CDR2 YFSETQ. This TCR derives from a man aged 70 or older in good health. This rearrangement joins TRBV5-1 to TRBJ1-2; perhaps TRBD1 as D (6 bases). The sequencing sample was made of blood. The CDR3 region is CASSYGTPSNYGYTF. In DNA, the CDR3 is TGCGCCAGCAGCTACGGGACACCATCTAACTATGGCTACACCTTC.